This TCR beta chain appears in the sequencing data of a study of cytomegalovirus exposure and HLA in healthy donors. Study-wide results and caveats: First-cohort TCR clusters were later found to tend to co-occur in the roughly 110 validation repertoires. Investigators reported 150 to 200 TCR beta chains as tied to cytomegalovirus. Rarity held for most TCR sequences, but there were some public TCRs that occurred in many donors.

CDR1 and CDR2 (germline): SGHNT, YYREEE (reference sequence). V was trimmed by 4 bases and J by 5 bases, leaving 10 bases between them. There are 12 residues in the CDR3. Profiling relied on immunoSEQ multiplex PCR, and the TCRdb table lists in-frame clones only, not all of them. The sample records about 82,000 clones, 85% to 95% being singletons. With regard to this clone: Antigen: not known.

Sequences were obtained from PBMCs. This sequence was found in a man in his late teens or twenties in good health and CMV-seronegative. The chain has TRBV5-4 and TRBJ2-7; possible D gene TRBD2, 6 bases. CDR3 DNA sequence: TGTGCCAGCAGCCGCGGGATCAACGAGCAGTACTTC. The encoded protein is CASSRGINEQYF.